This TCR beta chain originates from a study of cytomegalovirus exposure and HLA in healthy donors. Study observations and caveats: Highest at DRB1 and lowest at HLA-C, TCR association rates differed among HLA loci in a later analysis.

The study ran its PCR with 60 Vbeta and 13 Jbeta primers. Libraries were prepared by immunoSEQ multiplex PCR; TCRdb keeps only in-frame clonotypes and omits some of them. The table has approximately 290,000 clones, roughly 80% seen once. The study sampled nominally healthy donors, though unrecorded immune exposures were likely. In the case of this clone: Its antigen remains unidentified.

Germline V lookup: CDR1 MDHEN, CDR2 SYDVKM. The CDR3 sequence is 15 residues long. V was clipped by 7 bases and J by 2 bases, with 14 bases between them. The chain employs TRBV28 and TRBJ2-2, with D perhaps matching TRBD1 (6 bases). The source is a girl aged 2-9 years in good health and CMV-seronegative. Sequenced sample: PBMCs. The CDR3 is CASISGAENTGELFF. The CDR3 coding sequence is TGTGCCAGCATCTCAGGGGCAGAAAACACCGGGGAGCTGTTTTTT.